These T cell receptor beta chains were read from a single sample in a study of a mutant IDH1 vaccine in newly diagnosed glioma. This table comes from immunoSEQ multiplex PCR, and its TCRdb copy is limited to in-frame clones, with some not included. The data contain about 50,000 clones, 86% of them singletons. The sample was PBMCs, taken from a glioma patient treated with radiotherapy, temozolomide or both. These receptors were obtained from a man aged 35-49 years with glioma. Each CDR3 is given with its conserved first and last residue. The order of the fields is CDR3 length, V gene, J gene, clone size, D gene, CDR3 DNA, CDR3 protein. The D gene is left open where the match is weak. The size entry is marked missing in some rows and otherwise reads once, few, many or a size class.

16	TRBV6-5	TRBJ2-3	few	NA	TGTGCCAGCAGTTTAAGCAGGACAAGTATAGCAGATACGCAGTATTTT	CASSLSRTSIADTQYF
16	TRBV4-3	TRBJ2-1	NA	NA	TGCGCCAGCAGCCAAGATCGCGGGTTAATGTACAATGAGCAGTTCTTC	CASSQDRGLMYNEQFF
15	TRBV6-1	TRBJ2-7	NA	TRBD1	TGTGCCAGCAGTGATCGACCGGGACAGGGAGACGAGCAGTACTTC	CASSDRPGQGDEQYF
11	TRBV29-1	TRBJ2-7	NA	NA	TGCAGCGTTTACCGGGGGCAAGAGCAGTACTTC	CSVYRGQEQYF
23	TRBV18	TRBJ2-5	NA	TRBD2	TGTGCCAGCTCACCGGTGGAACAGGGACGTTTGCGGGAGGTGTTGATGTACCAAGAGACCCAGTACTTC	CASSPVEQGRLREVLMYQETQYF
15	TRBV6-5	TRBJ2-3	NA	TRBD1	TGTGCCAGCAGTTCCCGGACAGGGACCACAGATACGCAGTATTTT	CASSSRTGTTDTQYF
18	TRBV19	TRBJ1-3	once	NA	TGTGCCAGTAGTATAGTGTCTTGGGCAGCCGGGACTGGAAACACCATATATTTT	CASSIVSWAAGTGNTIYF
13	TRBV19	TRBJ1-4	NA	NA	TGTGCCAGTACGAGAAGACCTAATGAAAAACTGTTTTTT	CASTRRPNEKLFF
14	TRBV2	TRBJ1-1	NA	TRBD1	TGTGCCAGCAGCGGACAGGGGGGAGACACTGAAGCTTTCTTT	CASSGQGGDTEAFF
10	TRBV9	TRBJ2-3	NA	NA	TGTGCCAGCGGCGTAGATACGCAGTATTTT	CASGVDTQYF
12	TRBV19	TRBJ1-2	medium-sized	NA	TGTGCCAGTAGTATTGGGGACTATGGCTACACCTTC	CASSIGDYGYTF
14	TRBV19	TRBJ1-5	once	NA	TGTGCCAGTAGTGCTGGGACACGGGTAGCGGCCCAGCATTTT	CASSAGTRVAAQHF
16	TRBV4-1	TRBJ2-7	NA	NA	TGCGCCAGCAGCCCCTCCCGGGACACCTTTTCCTACGAGCAGTACTTC	CASSPSRDTFSYEQYF
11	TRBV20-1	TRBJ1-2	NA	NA	TGCAGTGCTAGAGACAAGGGGGGCTACACCTTC	CSARDKGGYTF